These 24 T cell receptor beta chains were sequenced from one sample in a study of blood T cell repertoires in COVID-19. Only in-frame clones appear in the TCRdb table, and some are missing; sequencing was by immunoSEQ multiplex PCR. This sample has about 160,000 clones, with roughly 80% found just once. The sequenced sample was peripheral blood. Every receptor here comes from a woman aged 40 to 50 with COVID-19, enrolled during active disease.

The V call is TRBV9, the J call TRBJ2-1, with D maybe TRBD1 (6 bases). The germline V and J ends were trimmed by 0 bases and 5 bases, with 9 bases remaining between them. The CDR3 consists of 14 residues. In germline, CDR1 is SGDLS, CDR2 YYNGEE. The CDR3 loop is CASSVDRADNEQFF. As DNA, the CDR3 is TGTGCCAGCAGCGTAGACAGGGCGGACAATGAGCAGTTCTTC.

This sequence joins TRBV27 and TRBJ2-1, with 14 bases matching TRBD2. The junction had 9 bases not matched to a gene; V was cut back by 5 bases and J by 6 bases. CDR1 and CDR2 from the germline V gene are MNHEY and SMNVEV (reference sequence). The CDR3 runs to 17 residues. CDR3 protein: CASSIFAGTSGSNEQFF. The CDR3 DNA follows: TGTGCCAGCAGTATTTTCGCCGGGACTAGCGGGAGCAATGAGCAGTTCTTC.

CDR3: CASSSRTSGRGYEQYF. The CDR3 bases are TGTGCCAGCAGCTCCCGGACTAGCGGGAGGGGATACGAGCAGTACTTC. The chain carries TRBV11-1 and TRBJ2-7, with TRBD2 matching over 15 bases. The germline V gene has CDR1 SGHAT and CDR2 FQDESV (reference sequence). The length of the CDR3 is 16 residues. V was clipped by 4 bases and J by 4 bases; unmatched bases: 5.

The V and J genes are TRBV7-8 and TRBJ2-1; 7 nucleotides match TRBD2. V was pared by 5 bases and J by 2 bases, with 9 bases of the junction left unmatched. The CDR3 totals 16 residues. Germline CDR1 is SGHVS and CDR2 is FQNEAQ. The CDR3 sequence: CASSPQLAGTYNEQFF. The CDR3 DNA follows: TGTGCCAGCAGCCCACAGTTAGCGGGCACCTACAATGAGCAGTTCTTC.

This sequence joins TRBV2 and TRBJ1-6; TRBD1 matches at 7 bases. J gave up 9 bases and V 1 base, and 6 bases lay outside the gene matches. The CDR3 covers 15 residues. Looked up from germline, CDR1 is SNHLY and CDR2 is FYNNEI. Here the CDR3 reads CASSEDSGGVSPLHF. DNA of the CDR3: TGTGCCAGCAGTGAAGACTCAGGGGGAGTTTCACCCCTCCACTTT.

V is TRBV28 and J is TRBJ2-1; D is undetermined. CDR3 length: 14 amino acids. Germline V gene data show CDR1 as MDHEN and CDR2 as SYDVKM. The V end was cut by 2 bases, the J end by 2 bases, with 7 bases between. CDR3 in DNA: TGTGCCAGCAGTTTAGTGGGCCCCTACAATGAGCAGTTCTTC. The encoded protein is CASSLVGPYNEQFF.

The chain employs TRBV23-1 and TRBJ2-1, with D perhaps TRBD1 (6 bases). TRBV23-1 belongs to the ORF category, with a function that is uncertain. Trimming took 0 bases from V and 5 from J, leaving 14 bases between them. This CDR3 spans 16 amino acids. The CDR3 loop is CASSQSRQASHNEQFF. The DNA for the CDR3 is TGCGCCAGCAGTCAATCCAGACAGGCCTCTCACAATGAGCAGTTCTTC.

The V call is TRBV6-2 or TRBV6-3, the J call TRBJ2-3; 8 bases agree with TRBD2. The germline CDR1 and CDR2 sequences are MNHEY and SVGEGT. V lost 5 bases, J lost 2 bases, and 9 bases stayed unmatched. The CDR3 spans 16 residues. The CDR3 loop reads CASSNSGSLNTDTQYF. The CDR3 bases are TGTGCCAGCAGTAACAGCGGGAGCCTTAACACAGATACGCAGTATTTT.

Here the CDR3 DNA reads TGTGCCAGCAATCATCGGGGGACAGGGTACAATGAGCAGTTCTTC. It translates to CASNHRGTGYNEQFF. This chain uses TRBV14 with TRBJ2-1, with 9 bases aligning to TRBD1. J lost 4 bases, V lost 7 bases, and 8 bases had no gene match. CDR1 is SGHDN, CDR2 FVKESK, per germline. The CDR3 runs to 15 residues.

This clone was observed once. The chain recombines TRBV3-1 (or the pseudogene TRBV3-2) with TRBJ1-2; 7 positions agree with TRBD1. The germline CDR1 and CDR2 sequences are LGHDT and YNNKEL (reference sequence). The CDR3 is made up of 16 amino acids. After removal of 3 bases from V and 3 bases from J, the junction contained 10 bases not matched to a gene. CDR3 DNA: TGTGCCAGCAGCCATGTCCTAAGGACAGGCTACTATGGCTACACCTTC. Translated: CASSHVLRTGYYGYTF.

This clone was seen many times. This rearrangement joins TRBV11-2 to TRBJ1-6; D might be TRBD1 (6 bases). Germline CDR1 and CDR2: SGHAT and FQNNGV. CDR3 length: 15 amino acids. V was shortened by 5 bases and J by 8 bases, with 16 bases between the two germline ends. The chain's CDR3 is CASSRNRVVDSPLHF. CDR3 nucleotides: TGTGCCAGCAGCCGGAACAGGGTGGTAGATTCACCCCTCCACTTT.

J is TRBJ1-4 and V is TRBV6-5; D possibly corresponds to TRBD1 (6 bases). CDR3 size: 14 residues. CDR1 and CDR2 from the germline V gene are MNHEY and SVGAGI. V was pared by 8 bases and J by 2 bases, with 12 bases between. CDR3 DNA: TGTGCCAGCGGCAATAGGGGGACTAATGAAAAACTGTTTTTT. It translates to CASGNRGTNEKLFF.

This clone showed up just a few times. The chain has TRBV4-1 and TRBJ1-2; D remains unclear. The germline gives CDR1 MGHRA, CDR2 YSYEKL. This CDR3 region has 16 residues. Between the trimmed V and J ends, which lost 0 bases and 1 base, there was a span of 12 bases. CDR3 amino acids: CASSQDHQTGNYGYTF. The CDR3 DNA sequence: TGCGCCAGCAGCCAAGACCACCAGACGGGTAACTATGGCTACACCTTC.

The chain combines TRBV19 with TRBJ2-7, with 8 bases lining up with TRBD2. The CDR3 has 14 residues. Germline assignment: CDR1 LNHDA and CDR2 SQIVND (reference sequence). Trimming cost V 9 bases and J 1 base; bases outside gene matches: 8. CDR3 DNA: TGTGCCAGCCGGAGCGGGGGCCTATCCTACGAGCAGTACTTC. This gives the protein CASRSGGLSYEQYF.

This clone occurred once. J is TRBJ1-3 and V is TRBV3-1 (or the pseudogene TRBV3-2); 8 bases are a match to TRBD1. The V gene's germline CDR1 is LGHDT and CDR2 YNNKEL (reference sequence). Unmatched junction bases numbered 6, after V lost 1 base and J lost 7 bases. The CDR3 covers 15 residues. The CDR3 nucleotides read TGTGCCAGCAGCCAAGGGGCAGGGGGCAGGAACACCATATATTTT. Amino acid sequence: CASSQGAGGRNTIYF.

V usage is TRBV16 and J usage is TRBJ2-7; 10 bases agree with TRBD2. The V segment lost 2 bases and the J segment 0 bases; nucleotides outside the gene matches: 4. CDR1 is KGHSY, CDR2 FQNENV, per germline. The CDR3 loop spans 16 amino acids. Here the CDR3 reads CASSQRLAGASYEQYF. The DNA of the CDR3 is TGTGCCAGCAGCCAAAGGCTAGCGGGGGCCTCCTACGAGCAGTACTTC.

V is TRBV4-1 and J is TRBJ2-5; 7 nucleotides agree with TRBD1. V gave up 0 bases and J gave up 5 bases; unmatched junction bases: 3. CDR1 and CDR2 (germline): MGHRA, YSYEKL. The CDR3 loop spans 14 amino acids. CDR3 region: CASSQEGTEETQYF. CDR3 bases: TGCGCCAGCAGCCAAGAAGGGACAGAGGAGACCCAGTACTTC.

The chain is built from TRBV5-4 and TRBJ1-1, with D perhaps matching TRBD1 (6 bases). Trimming took off 4 bases at V and 0 bases at J, with 16 bases between the two ends. The germline CDR1 and CDR2 sequences are SGHNT and YYREEE (reference sequence). The CDR3 loop spans 16 amino acids. The CDR3 DNA is TGTGCCAGCAGCCCCCGGGGGGGGGCCCTGAACACTGAAGCTTTCTTT. Amino acid sequence: CASSPRGGALNTEAFF.

This chain connects TRBV5-8 to TRBJ2-1; D may be TRBD1 (6 bases). Germline values: CDR1 SGHTS, CDR2 YDEGEE. Trimming took 4 bases from V and 6 from J, leaving 14 bases between them. CDR3 length: 14 residues. The DNA for the CDR3 is TGTGCCAGCAGCGCCGGGACAAGGGGCAATGAGCAGTTCTTC. The encoded protein is CASSAGTRGNEQFF.

The V call is TRBV30, the J call TRBJ2-7; 8 bases match TRBD1. After removal of 3 bases from V and 2 bases from J, the junction contained 0 bases not matched to a gene. Per germline, CDR1 GTSNPN and CDR2 SVGIG (reference sequence). The CDR3 is 12 residues long. CDR3 region: CAWRQGAYEQYF. The CDR3 nucleotides are TGTGCCTGGAGACAGGGGGCCTACGAGCAGTACTTC. Variable domain in full (rest from reference TRBV30 and TRBJ2-7): SQTIHQWPATLVQPVGSPLSLECTVEGTSNPNLYWYRQAAGRGLQLLFYSVGIGQISSEVPQNLSASRPQDRQFILSSKKLLLSDSGFYLCAWRQGAYEQYFGPGTRLTVT.

The CDR3 sequence is CATSEHDRIGNTIYF. CDR3 DNA sequence: TGTGCCACCAGTGAACATGACAGGATCGGAAACACCATATATTTT. The V and J genes are TRBV24-1 and TRBJ1-3; D may be TRBD1 (6 bases). Trimming shortened V by 4 bases and J by 4 bases, and 13 bases separated the two germline ends. The CDR3 sequence is 15 residues long. Per germline, CDR1 KGHDR and CDR2 SFDVKD.

This clone was seen ten or more times. The rearrangement uses TRBV3-1 (or the pseudogene TRBV3-2) and TRBJ1-5; 7 bases are shared with TRBD1. The J segment lost 6 bases and the V segment lost 4 bases, leaving 6 bases of the junction unmatched. Germline CDR1 reads LGHDT; CDR2 reads YNNKEL (reference sequence). This CDR3 spans 14 amino acids. The CDR3 here is CASSLQGDGQPQHF. In nucleotides, the CDR3 is TGTGCCAGCAGCCTCCAGGGGGATGGTCAGCCCCAGCATTTT.

V is TRBV10-3 and J is TRBJ2-3, with unresolved D. This CDR3 spans 16 amino acids. Looked up from germline, CDR1 is ENHRY and CDR2 is SYGVKD. Trimming left V 0 bases short and J 0 bases short, with 10 bases between. This CDR3 reads CAISESPGSSTDTQYF. CDR3 in DNA: TGTGCCATCAGTGAGTCCCCAGGCAGTAGCACAGATACGCAGTATTTT.

The V gene is TRBV9, the J gene TRBJ2-3; 8 bases fit TRBD2. This CDR3 comprises 15 residues. After removal of 0 bases from V and 4 bases from J, the junction contained 4 bases not matched to a gene. Germline V gives CDR1 SGDLS, CDR2 YYNGEE. The CDR3 nucleotides read TGTGCCAGCAGCGTAGCCGGGACTAGGGCAGATACGCAGTATTTT. Protein product: CASSVAGTRADTQYF.